This is a list of T cell receptor beta chains from one sample in a study of T cells in localized non-small cell lung cancer. Clones were read by immunoSEQ multiplex PCR, and TCRdb kept only the in-frame ones, dropping some. The table lists 53,000 or so clones, 65% to 85% of them singletons, with roughly 15% in the top ten. Sequenced here: peripheral blood mononuclear cells, sampled before any cancer treatment. The source of these receptors is a man aged 35-69 years with stage III lung adenocarcinoma. Both conserved end residues are part of each CDR3. Fields, in order: D gene, clone size, J gene, V gene, CDR3 protein, CDR3 DNA. A D gene is named only where the DNA matches it firmly. Clone size is shown for a subset of rows, as once, few, many or a class of expanded clone.

>-|-|TRBJ1-6|TRBV4-3
CASSQEEWSPLHF
TGCGCCAGCAGCCAAGAGGAATGGTCACCCCTCCACTTT
>-|-|TRBJ2-2|TRBV5-4
CASTPGGRGAVSGELFF
TGTGCCAGCACCCCCGGTGGTAGGGGGGCGGTGTCCGGGGAGCTGTTTTTT
>-|-|TRBJ1-5|TRBV6-5
CASSYGMGPQHF
TGTGCCAGCAGTTACGGGATGGGGCCCCAGCATTTT
>-|-|TRBJ2-5|TRBV5-1
CASRRQETQYF
TGCGCCAGCAGGAGACAAGAGACCCAGTACTTC
>-|-|TRBJ1-4|TRBV6-1
CASSEHQGSTNEKLFF
TGTGCCAGCAGTGAACACCAGGGATCAACTAATGAAAAACTGTTTTTT
>-|few|TRBJ1-5|TRBV30
CAWSPGFGGQPQHF
TGTGCCTGGAGTCCCGGATTTGGCGGACAGCCCCAGCATTTT
>-|-|TRBJ1-2|TRBV5-1
CASSLGWEYGYTF
TGCGCCAGCAGCTTGGGGTGGGAATATGGCTACACCTTC
>TRBD1|-|TRBJ2-3|TRBV9
CASSVTGGWTDTQYF
TGTGCCAGCAGCGTGACAGGGGGCTGGACAGATACGCAGTATTTT
>-|-|TRBJ1-2|TRBV6-6
CASRDSGGGYTF
TGTGCCAGCAGGGACAGCGGAGGTGGCTACACCTTC
>-|few|TRBJ1-2|TRBV5-1
CASSLYGQGGYGYTF
TGCGCCAGCAGCTTGTACGGGCAGGGAGGCTATGGCTACACCTTC
>-|-|TRBJ2-5|TRBV4-2
CASSQSGTNQETQYF
TGTGCCAGCAGCCAATCCGGGACGAACCAAGAGACCCAGTACTTC
>-|once|TRBJ2-3|TRBV10-3
CAIRAGRTDTQYF
TGTGCCATCAGGGCGGGGCGGACAGATACGCAGTATTTT
>TRBD1|few|TRBJ1-1|TRBV4-1
CASSQPRDRALNTEAFF
TGCGCCAGCAGCCAGCCCCGGGACAGGGCACTAAACACTGAAGCTTTCTTT
>-|-|TRBJ2-3|TRBV12-5
CASGSSDTQYF
TGTGCTAGTGGTTCGTCAGATACGCAGTATTTT
>-|-|TRBJ1-5|TRBV30
CAWSQEGGMLPQHF
TGTGCCTGGAGTCAGGAAGGAGGAATGCTTCCCCAGCATTTT
>TRBD1|once|TRBJ1-2|TRBV6-6
CASRPLQGAQGYTF
TGTGCCAGCAGACCTCTACAGGGGGCGCAGGGCTACACCTTC
>-|-|TRBJ2-2|TRBV19
CASCDTRTRANTGELFF
TGTGCCAGTTGCGATACTAGAACCAGGGCGAACACCGGGGAGCTGTTTTTT
>-|-|TRBJ1-3|TRBV7-9
CASSLYGGPSGNTIYF
TGTGCCAGCAGCTTATACGGCGGACCTAGTGGAAACACCATATATTTT
>TRBD1|-|TRBJ1-6|TRBV7-9
CASSYGTDNSPLHF
TGTGCCAGCAGCTACGGGACAGACAATTCACCCCTCCACTTT
>-|-|TRBJ2-2|TRBV2
CASSVPGAMNTGELFF
TGTGCCAGCAGTGTACCCGGGGCGATGAACACCGGGGAGCTGTTTTTT
>-|-|TRBJ2-1|TRBV6-6
CASSHPTGHEQFF
TGTGCCAGCAGCCACCCGACTGGGCATGAGCAGTTCTTC
>TRBD2|-|TRBJ2-7|TRBV10-3
CAIRSAGGPDEQYF
TGTGCCATCAGATCAGCGGGAGGGCCCGACGAGCAGTACTTC
>TRBD2|once|TRBJ2-2|TRBV5-1
CASSLVGRGALTGELFF
TGCGCCAGCAGCTTGGTAGGGCGGGGGGCGCTCACCGGGGAGCTGTTTTTT
>TRBD1|few|TRBJ2-7|TRBV7-6
CASGIRDSANEQYF
TGTGCCAGCGGTATCCGGGACAGCGCTAACGAGCAGTACTTC
>TRBD1|-|TRBJ2-7|TRBV5-1
CASTSGTGGEEQYF
TGCGCCAGCACTTCCGGGACAGGGGGCGAGGAGCAGTACTTC
>TRBD1|-|TRBJ1-5|TRBV7-9
CASSSTGDGNQPQHF
TGTGCCAGCAGCTCGACAGGGGACGGCAATCAGCCCCAGCATTTT
>-|-|TRBJ1-1|TRBV7-2
CASSQDPDSPYEAFF
TGTGCCAGCAGCCAAGACCCGGACAGCCCCTACGAAGCTTTCTTT
>-|-|TRBJ2-1|TRBV14
CASSQGGPNRQFF
TGTGCCAGCAGCCAAGGAGGCCCTAACAGGCAGTTCTTC
>TRBD1|-|TRBJ1-2|TRBV7-6
CASSLARDREVTF
TGTGCCAGCAGCTTAGCCCGGGACAGGGAGGTCACCTTC
>-|-|TRBJ1-4|TRBV7-7
CASSLGRYEKLFF
TGTGCCAGCAGCTTAGGGAGATATGAAAAACTGTTTTTT
>TRBD2|-|TRBJ2-7|TRBV9
CASSETSAFIYEQYF
TGTGCCAGCAGCGAGACTAGCGCCTTTATCTACGAGCAGTACTTC
>-|-|TRBJ2-1|TRBV6-5
CASSYGARNNEQFF
TGTGCCAGCAGTTACGGGGCAAGAAACAATGAGCAGTTCTTC
>TRBD1|few|TRBJ2-7|TRBV29-1
CSAGGQASYEQYF
TGCAGCGCTGGGGGACAGGCCTCCTACGAGCAGTACTTC
>-|-|TRBJ1-1|TRBV19
CASRTAGEGTEAFF
TGTGCCAGTAGGACAGCAGGGGAGGGCACTGAAGCTTTCTTT
>-|-|TRBJ1-4|TRBV30
CACTTGPVATNEKLFF
TGTGCCTGCACCACAGGCCCCGTTGCAACTAATGAAAAACTGTTTTTT
>TRBD2|-|TRBJ2-1|TRBV11-2
CASSPRVAGGFEQFF
TGTGCCAGCAGCCCTCGGGTAGCGGGAGGATTTGAGCAGTTCTTC
>-|few|TRBJ1-2|TRBV4-3
CASSQVVADHGYGYTF
TGCGCCAGCAGCCAAGTCGTGGCAGATCACGGCTATGGCTACACCTTC
>-|-|TRBJ2-5|TRBV5-1
CASSRLGNPQETQYF
TGCGCCAGCAGCCGCCTCGGGAACCCACAAGAGACCCAGTACTTC
>-|few|TRBJ1-2|TRBV27
CASSLRGRGGGYTF
TGTGCCAGCAGCCTAAGGGGCAGGGGAGGTGGCTACACCTTC
>-|-|TRBJ2-4|TRBV29-1
CSVEETPGTQYF
TGCAGCGTTGAAGAGACACCGGGAACTCAGTACTTC
>TRBD2|-|TRBJ2-1|TRBV15
CATSRELAGYNEQFF
TGTGCCACCAGCAGAGAACTAGCGGGCTACAATGAGCAGTTCTTC
>-|-|TRBJ1-5|TRBV4-1
CASSQEGYGGNQPQHF
TGCGCCAGCAGCCAAGAAGGGTACGGGGGCAATCAGCCCCAGCATTTT
>-|-|TRBJ1-1|TRBV19
CASSIRQNTEAFF
TGTGCCAGTAGTATACGACAGAACACTGAAGCTTTCTTT
>TRBD2|-|TRBJ2-3|TRBV7-2
CASSFGALAGGTDTQYF
TGTGCCAGCAGCTTTGGGGCACTAGCGGGGGGCACAGATACGCAGTATTTT
>-|-|TRBJ1-6|TRBV10-3
CAIGVGSSYNSPLHF
TGTGCCATCGGTGTGGGGAGCTCCTATAATTCACCCCTCCACTTT
>-|-|TRBJ2-1|TRBV9
CASSVAGNEQFF
TGTGCCAGCAGCGTAGCTGGCAATGAGCAGTTCTTC
>TRBD1|-|TRBJ1-1|TRBV9
CASSATGANTEAFF
TGTGCCAGCAGCGCGACAGGGGCGAACACTGAAGCTTTCTTT
>-|once|TRBJ2-7|TRBV10-3
CAIRASAGEQYF
TGTGCCATCAGGGCTAGCGCTGGCGAGCAGTACTTC
>-|-|TRBJ1-4|TRBV4-3
CASSRSEATNEKLFF
TGCGCCAGCAGCCGCTCAGAAGCAACTAATGAAAAACTGTTTTTT
>-|once|TRBJ1-5|TRBV2
CASTRQEGNQPQHF
TGTGCCAGCACCAGACAGGAGGGCAATCAGCCCCAGCATTTT
>-|-|TRBJ2-5|TRBV4-2
CASSNQETQYF
TGTGCCAGCAGCAACCAAGAGACCCAGTACTTC
>TRBD2|-|TRBJ2-1|TRBV13
CASSLGRLAGLRREQFF
TGTGCCAGCAGCTTAGGACGACTAGCGGGTCTCCGGAGAGAGCAGTTCTTC
>-|few|TRBJ1-2|TRBV29-1
CSVEDQGGGYTF
TGCAGCGTTGAAGACCAAGGGGGGGGCTACACCTTC
>-|-|TRBJ2-1|TRBV20-1
CSARGGGEQFF
TGCAGTGCTAGAGGAGGGGGTGAGCAGTTCTTC
>-|-|TRBJ1-1|TRBV18
CASSPLAENTEAFF
TGTGCCAGCTCACCATTAGCGGAGAACACTGAAGCTTTCTTT
>TRBD1|-|TRBJ2-7|TRBV7-6
CASSLGPGQTYEQYF
TGTGCCAGCAGCCTAGGACCGGGACAGACCTACGAGCAGTACTTC
>-|few|TRBJ2-3|TRBV4-3
CASSPGGSGSRTQYF
TGCGCCAGCAGCCCCGGAGGGAGCGGGTCGCGGACGCAGTATTTT
>-|-|TRBJ2-3|TRBV5-1
CASSLDHTDTQYF
TGCGCCAGCAGCTTGGACCACACAGATACGCAGTATTTT
>-|-|TRBJ2-2|TRBV10-3
CAISVEGGTTGELFF
TGTGCCATCAGTGTTGAGGGCGGGACAACCGGGGAGCTGTTTTTT